Given below is one TCR beta chain in context. Its recognized antigen is unknown. Base qualities were left out, and no much larger clone turns up one base away. The data stem from a study of blood T cells in healthy people across ages (dated by TCRdb to 2014 to 2015). About the study as a whole: In model experiments, template switching captured roughly one uniquely barcoded TCR beta cDNA molecule for every two T cells. Using deep sequencing normalized with unique cDNA molecular identifiers, the study measured how TCR beta repertoire diversity changes with age. The donors were split into four age groups: young (average 16 years), middle-aged (about 40), aged (more than 60) and long-lived (over 75). Two additional independent replicas of 1 million unique cDNA reads from the same blood draw were analyzed for two donors (one aged 18 to 30 and one aged 80 or older). On the study overall, not on this receptor specifically: The percentage of naive T cells measured by flow cytometry correlated strongly with observed TCR beta diversity. Total diversity estimates from one million sequenced T cells were considered lower bounds and underestimates. Compared with the aged group, the long-lived group had more naive CD4+ T cells, fewer expanded clones and increased TCR diversity, suggesting age selection. The CMV infection status of donors was not known, potentially confounding age-related changes in expanded clonotypes. Observed TCR beta diversity per million T cells fell roughly linearly with age, and a significant reduction was already apparent by age roughly 40. Since profiling was done on bulk unsorted PBMCs, naive and antigen-experienced compartments could not be conclusively compared.

Systemically healthy Caucasian individuals from Russia, 39 in total and aged roughly 6 to 100 years, were included as donors. About 10 milliliters of peripheral blood were collected from each donor into EDTA-treated Vacutainer tubes. Ficoll-Paque density-gradient centrifugation was used to isolate PBMCs, with at least 6.5 million per sample. Total RNA, at least 5 micrograms per sample, was extracted from PBMCs with Trizol reagent. For every donor, an aliquot of PBMCs went through flow cytometry to measure the percentages of naive CD45RAhigh/CD27high T cells. The library came from 5' RACE. Sequencing took place on an Illumina HiSeq 2500. The second PCR ran for about 6 to 12 cycles and used a J-beta primer mix along with a sample-barcoded 5' primer. Each TCR beta cDNA molecule received a unique molecular identifier from a template-switch 5' adaptor carrying 12 random nucleotides. Each sample yielded at least 3 million CDR3-containing paired-end reads. First-strand cDNA synthesis was performed from all RNA using the Mint cDNA synthesis kit, with priming by a TRBC-specific oligonucleotide. All cDNA was treated with uracil-DNA glycosylase and then went through a first 18-cycle PCR with the universal primers M1SS and BC2_uni_R. In the original analysis: For normalization, 1 million high-quality reads, each with a distinct molecular identifier, were randomly selected from each sample. Reads sharing molecular identifiers were discarded rather than binned into consensus sequences. MiTCR, set to a Q25 quality threshold and the strictest error-elimination algorithm, was used for CDR3 identification, clonotype clustering and error correction. A nonparametric unseen species model with Euler transformation was used to estimate a lower bound on total TCR beta diversity. TCRdb took the public reads, trimmed them with fastp at Q25, ran MiXCR for clone calling and kept in-frame beta chains. CDR3 protein duplicates are merged, each entry listing the most common genes and DNA. The V and J calls come from TCRdb's annotation, not from the publication. This sample is represented by fewer than 650,000 distinct CDR3 sequences; over 25% of them were singletons. The ten largest clones capture over 3.5% of the sample.

The germline V gene (reference sequence) sets CDR1 to SEHNR and CDR2 to FQNEAQ. The CDR3, from cysteine to phenylalanine, totals 14 residues. Only the CDR3 DNA stays, 42 bases, in frame from base 1. The trim is 4 bases for V and 8 bases for J, with a gap of 14 bases between the germline ends. The sample was also reused in another study, on T cells of mothers and their children. The other study reports the following: The donors were nine systemically healthy Caucasian individuals, made up of three mothers and their six children. cDNA synthesis consumed the entire amount of extracted RNA, loaded at approximately 1.4 ug RNA in each 15 ul reaction. In the second PCR, sample barcodes and 2-4 random nucleotides were introduced via the M1S primer. Over 9.5 million TCR beta CDR3 reads were obtained for each mother, and around 2.7 million reads were obtained for each child. Thymic selection similarly shapes TCR recombination output in related and unrelated pairs, with minor effect from inherited differences. Related mother-child pairs always showed normalized repertoire overlap that was slightly higher than in unrelated mother-child pairs, though the difference was never significant. With a sensitivity of around 97 clones per million clonotypes, no persistent microchimeric T cell clones were detected. Deep NGS was used in the study to compare the TCR beta repertoires of mothers and children and to look for features that separate related mother-child pairs from unrelated individuals. On average, the children were roughly 10 +/- 4 years old, while the mothers were approximately 40 +/- 4 years old. After adapter ligation was performed with NEBNext reagents, the libraries were sequenced on an Illumina HiSeq 2000 with 100+100 nt paired-end reads. Mother and child libraries were prepared a month apart and sequenced in separate runs to prevent cross-contamination. Each donor had between about 450,000 and 2,200,000 distinct TCR beta clonotypes identified. Naive TCR beta clonotypes were estimated from low-frequency clonotypes matched to each donor's FACS-determined naive share, without sorting.

The clonotype originates from a boy younger than 10 in good health. The sequence is built from TRBV7-9 and TRBJ1-4, and the D gene may be TRBD1, 6 bases matching. Sequencing was performed on blood. CDR3 loop: CASSYTGSREKLFF. The nucleotide sequence reads TGTGCCAGCAGCTACACAGGGTCTCGCGAAAAACTGTTTTTT.